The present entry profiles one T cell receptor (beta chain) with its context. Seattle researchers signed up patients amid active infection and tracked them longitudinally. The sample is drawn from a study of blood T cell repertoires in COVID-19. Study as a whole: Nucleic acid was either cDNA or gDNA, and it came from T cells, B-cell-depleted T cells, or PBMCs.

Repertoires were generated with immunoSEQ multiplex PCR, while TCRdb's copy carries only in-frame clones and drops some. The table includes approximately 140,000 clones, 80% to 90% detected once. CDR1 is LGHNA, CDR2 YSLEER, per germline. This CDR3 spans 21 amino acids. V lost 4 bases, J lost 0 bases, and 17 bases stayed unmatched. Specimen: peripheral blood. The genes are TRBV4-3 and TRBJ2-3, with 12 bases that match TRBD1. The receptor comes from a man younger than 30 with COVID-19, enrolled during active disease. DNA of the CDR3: TGCGCCAGCAGCCCCCGAAGGGACAGGGGGCCTGGGAGGGCTAGCACAGATACGCAGTATTTT. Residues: CASSPRRDRGPGRASTDTQYF.